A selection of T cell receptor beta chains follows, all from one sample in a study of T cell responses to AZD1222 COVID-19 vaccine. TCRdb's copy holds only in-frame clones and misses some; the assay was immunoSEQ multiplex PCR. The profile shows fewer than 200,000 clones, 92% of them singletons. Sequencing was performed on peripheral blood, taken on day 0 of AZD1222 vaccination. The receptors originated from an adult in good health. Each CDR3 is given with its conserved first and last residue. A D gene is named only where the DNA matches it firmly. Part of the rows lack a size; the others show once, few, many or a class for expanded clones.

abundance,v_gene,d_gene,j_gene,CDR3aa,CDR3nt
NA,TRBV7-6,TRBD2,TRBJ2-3,CASSGGLAGVTDTQYF,TGTGCCAGCAGCGGAGGACTAGCGGGAGTCACAGATACGCAGTATTTT
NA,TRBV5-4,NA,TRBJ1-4,CASSFGLENEKLFF,TGTGCCAGCAGCTTTGGGCTGGAAAATGAAAAACTGTTTTTT
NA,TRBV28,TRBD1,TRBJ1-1,CASSSGTGRETEAFF,TGTGCCAGCAGTTCCGGGACAGGGAGGGAAACTGAAGCTTTCTTT
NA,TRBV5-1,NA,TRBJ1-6,CASREGSDSPLHF,TGCGCCAGCAGAGAGGGGTCGGATTCACCCCTCCACTTT
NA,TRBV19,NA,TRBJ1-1,CASQSGPWMAAFF,TGTGCCAGCCAATCCGGGCCCTGGATGGCAGCTTTCTTT
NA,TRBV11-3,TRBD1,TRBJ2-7,CASSRTGGVYEQYF,TGTGCCAGCAGCCGGACAGGGGGAGTCTACGAGCAGTACTTC
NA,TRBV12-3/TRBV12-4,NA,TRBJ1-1,CASSSIGNTEAFF,TGTGCCAGCAGTAGCATAGGGAACACTGAAGCTTTCTTT
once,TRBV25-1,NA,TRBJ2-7,CAGPWGGHYEQYF,TGTGCCGGGCCGTGGGGGGGACACTACGAGCAGTACTTC
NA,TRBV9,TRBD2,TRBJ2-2,CASSPTVLAGALYTGELFF,TGTGCCAGCAGCCCAACCGTCCTAGCGGGGGCACTATACACCGGGGAGCTGTTTTTT
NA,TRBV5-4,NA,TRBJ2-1,CASSLAVGAFSEQFF,TGTGCCAGCAGCTTGGCCGTCGGGGCATTTAGTGAGCAGTTCTTC
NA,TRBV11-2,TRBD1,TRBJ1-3,CASSFDGQGRNTIYF,TGTGCCAGCAGCTTTGACGGACAGGGTAGAAACACCATATATTTT
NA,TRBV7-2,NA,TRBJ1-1,CASSLVDTMNTEAFF,TGTGCCAGCAGCTTAGTAGACACAATGAACACTGAAGCTTTCTTT
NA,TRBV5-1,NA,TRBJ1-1,CASRLDSGNTEAFF,TGCGCCAGCAGATTAGACAGCGGGAACACTGAAGCTTTCTTT
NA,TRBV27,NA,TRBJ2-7,CASSPVAATPYEQYF,TGTGCCAGCAGTCCCGTGGCGGCGACCCCCTACGAGCAGTACTTC
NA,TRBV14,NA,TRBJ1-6,CASSQEEPPGGPLHF,TGTGCCAGCAGCCAAGAAGAACCCCCCGGGGGACCCCTCCACTTT
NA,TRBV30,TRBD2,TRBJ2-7,CAWSVTSGYEQYF,TGTGCCTGGAGTGTAACTAGCGGCTACGAGCAGTACTTC
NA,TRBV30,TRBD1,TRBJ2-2,CAWRGQGIGELFF,TGTGCCTGGAGGGGACAGGGCATCGGGGAGCTGTTTTTT
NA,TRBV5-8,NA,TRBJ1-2,CASSVGGGGAGYGYTF,TGTGCCAGCAGCGTGGGGGGCGGGGGCGCCGGCTATGGCTACACCTTC
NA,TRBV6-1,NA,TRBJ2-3,CASSDGGRWEDTQYF,TGTGCCAGCAGTGACGGGGGCCGGTGGGAAGATACGCAGTATTTT
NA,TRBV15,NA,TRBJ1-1,CATSRVPYRVSPEAFF,TGTGCCACCAGCAGAGTCCCTTATAGGGTTTCCCCTGAAGCTTTCTTT
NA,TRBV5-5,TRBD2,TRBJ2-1,CASSLGTSGRAYNEQFF,TGTGCCAGCAGCTTGGGGACTAGCGGGAGGGCCTACAATGAGCAGTTCTTC
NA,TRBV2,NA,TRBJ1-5,CASSVGHSNQPQHF,TGTGCCAGCAGTGTAGGACACAGCAATCAGCCCCAGCATTTT
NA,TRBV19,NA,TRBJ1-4,CASSIGQYNEKLFF,TGTGCCAGTAGTATCGGACAGTATAATGAAAAACTGTTTTTT
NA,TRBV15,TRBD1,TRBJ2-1,CATSKWTGKTYNEQFF,TGTGCCACCAGCAAATGGACAGGGAAGACCTACAATGAGCAGTTCTTC
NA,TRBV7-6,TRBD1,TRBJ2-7,CASSSGQGRTHEQYF,TGTGCCAGCAGTTCCGGACAGGGACGGACCCACGAGCAGTACTTC
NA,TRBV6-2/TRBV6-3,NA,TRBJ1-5,CASSYGFLYSNQPQHF,TGTGCCAGCAGTTACGGATTCCTTTATAGCAATCAGCCCCAGCATTTT
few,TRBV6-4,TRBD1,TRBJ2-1,CASSNGQGFYNEQFF,TGTGCCAGCAGCAACGGACAGGGGTTCTACAATGAGCAGTTCTTC
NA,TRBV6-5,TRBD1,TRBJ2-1,CASRTGGTRNEQFF,TGTGCCAGCAGGACAGGGGGCACGCGAAATGAGCAGTTCTTC
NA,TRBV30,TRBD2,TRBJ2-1,CAWTSGGSNEQFF,TGTGCCTGGACTAGCGGGGGGTCTAATGAGCAGTTCTTC